This is a list of T cell receptor beta chains from one sample in a study of identical twins. In TCRdb, the 5' RACE reads were re-called with MiXCR into one record per CDR3 protein. The sample has 200,000 to 250,000 distinct CDR3 sequences, 6% to 8.5% seen once; the top ten hold under 7%. These data were likewise used in another study, on yellow fever vaccine responses in identical twins.

Input material: CD8+ T cells sorted from blood. These receptors all stem from a young woman in good health. The CDR3 runs from the conserved cysteine through the conserved F or W. The D gene is left open where the match is weak. The listing skips clone size in some rows; elsewhere it reads once, few, many or a size class.

V gene	clone size	D gene	J gene	CDR3 protein	CDR3 DNA
TRBV12-3/TRBV12-4	NA	NA	TRBJ2-7	CASSLLGPSDEQYF	TGTGCCAGCAGTTTACTAGGACCGAGCGACGAGCAGTACTTC
TRBV2	NA	NA	TRBJ2-2	CATQGGVKTNTGELFF	TGTGCCACCCAGGGGGGAGTAAAGACGAACACCGGGGAGCTGTTTTTT
TRBV4-1	NA	NA	TRBJ1-1	CASSKTRQANTEAFF	TGCGCCAGCAGCAAAACCAGACAGGCGAACACTGAAGCTTTCTTT
TRBV6-1	few	NA	TRBJ2-3	CASNGGRETDTQYF	TGTGCCAGCAATGGGGGGCGTGAGACAGATACGCAGTATTTT
TRBV4-1	few	NA	TRBJ1-2	CASGAPAAILLNYGYTF	TGCGCCAGCGGCGCCCCTGCAGCCATTCTGCTTAACTATGGCTACACCTTC
TRBV6-4	many	NA	TRBJ1-2	CASSDSVSGGYTF	TGTGCCAGCAGTGACTCAGTTTCTGGTGGCTACACCTTC
TRBV7-9	NA	NA	TRBJ2-2	CASHTRTSDGTGELFF	TGTGCCAGCCATACGAGGACCTCCGACGGGACCGGGGAGCTGTTTTTT
TRBV20-1	few	NA	TRBJ2-5	CSARDVSEQETQYF	TGCAGTGCTAGAGATGTAAGCGAACAAGAGACCCAGTACTTC
TRBV7-8	few	NA	TRBJ2-1	CASSKDREAYNEQFF	TGTGCCAGCAGCAAAGACAGGGAGGCCTACAATGAGCAGTTCTTC
TRBV27	many	NA	TRBJ2-1	CASSSLSGGPSYNEQFF	TGTGCCAGCAGCTCCCTCTCCGGGGGTCCCTCCTACAATGAGCAGTTCTTC
TRBV27	NA	TRBD1	TRBJ2-2	CASSSDRGLVTGELFF	TGTGCCAGCAGTTCGGACAGGGGGCTTGTCACCGGGGAGCTGTTTTTT
TRBV5-5	many	NA	TRBJ2-1	CASSLDRGRGPYNEQFF	TGTGCCAGCAGCTTGGATCGGGGCAGAGGACCCTACAATGAGCAGTTCTTC
TRBV12-5	NA	TRBD2	TRBJ2-7	CASQGGLGSYEQYF	TGTGCTAGCCAGGGAGGGCTGGGCTCCTACGAGCAGTACTTC
TRBV3-1	few	NA	TRBJ2-1	CASSQLHRDEQFF	TGTGCCAGCAGCCAACTCCACAGGGATGAGCAGTTCTTC
TRBV29-1	few	TRBD1	TRBJ2-6	CSVENRDRDAPGANVLTF	TGCAGCGTTGAAAACCGGGACAGGGATGCCCCGGGGGCCAACGTCCTGACTTTC
TRBV12-3/TRBV12-4	NA	NA	TRBJ2-5	CASSLPTYQETQYF	TGTGCCAGCAGTTTACCAACGTATCAAGAGACCCAGTACTTC
TRBV15	NA	TRBD2	TRBJ2-7	CATSNLADSYEQYF	TGTGCCACCAGCAATCTAGCGGACTCCTACGAGCAGTACTTC
TRBV15	NA	NA	TRBJ2-5	CATSEARGDSEETQYF	TGTGCCACCAGTGAAGCCCGCGGGGACTCTGAAGAGACCCAGTACTTC
TRBV9	few	NA	TRBJ1-1	CASSRRAGGQVLSEAFF	TGTGCCAGCAGCCGTAGGGCCGGGGGGCAGGTGCTATCTGAAGCTTTCTTT
TRBV6-1	NA	TRBD1	TRBJ2-5	CASSSGQDQETQYF	TGTGCCAGCAGCTCGGGACAGGACCAAGAGACCCAGTACTTC
TRBV29-1	few	TRBD2	TRBJ2-7	CSVEASGYEQYF	TGCAGCGTTGAGGCTAGCGGCTACGAGCAGTACTTC
TRBV19	NA	TRBD2	TRBJ2-5	CASSRGGQETQYF	TGTGCCAGTAGCCGGGGGGGGCAAGAGACCCAGTACTTC